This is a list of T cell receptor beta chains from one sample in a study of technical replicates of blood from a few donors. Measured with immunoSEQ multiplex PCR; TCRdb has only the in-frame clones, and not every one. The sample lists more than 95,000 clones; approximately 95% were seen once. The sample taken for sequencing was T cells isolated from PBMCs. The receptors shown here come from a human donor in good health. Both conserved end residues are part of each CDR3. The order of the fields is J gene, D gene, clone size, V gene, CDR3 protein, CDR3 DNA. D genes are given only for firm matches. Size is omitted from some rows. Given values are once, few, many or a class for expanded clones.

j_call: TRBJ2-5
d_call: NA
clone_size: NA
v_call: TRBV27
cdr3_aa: CASSLGIRGQETQYF
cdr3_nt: TGTGCCAGCAGTTTAGGAATCAGGGGACAAGAGACCCAGTACTTC

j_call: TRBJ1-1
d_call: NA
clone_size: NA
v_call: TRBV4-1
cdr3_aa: CASSRVGTMNTEAFF
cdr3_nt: TGCGCCAGCAGCCGGGTGGGGACTATGAACACTGAAGCTTTCTTT

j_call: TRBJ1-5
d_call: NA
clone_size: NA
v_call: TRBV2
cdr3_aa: CASRLGVGLRVQPQHF
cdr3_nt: TGTGCCAGCAGATTAGGGGTAGGGCTCCGTGTTCAGCCCCAGCATTTT

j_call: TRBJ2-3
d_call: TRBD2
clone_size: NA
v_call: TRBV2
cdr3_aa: CASGEEASGTLIFTDTQYF
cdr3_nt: TGTGCCAGTGGGGAGGAGGCTAGCGGGACCCTGATCTTCACAGATACGCAGTATTTT

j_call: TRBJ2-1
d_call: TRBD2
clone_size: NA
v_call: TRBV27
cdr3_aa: CASSTSGRWYNEQFF
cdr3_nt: TGTGCCAGCAGTACCAGCGGGAGGTGGTACAATGAGCAGTTCTTC

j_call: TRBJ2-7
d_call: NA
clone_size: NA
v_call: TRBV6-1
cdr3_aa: CASSDRGGPEQYF
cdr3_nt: TGTGCCAGCAGTGATCGAGGAGGTCCTGAGCAGTACTTC

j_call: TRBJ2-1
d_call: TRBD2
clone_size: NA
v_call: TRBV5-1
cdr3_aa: CASTPSGDYNEQFF
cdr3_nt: TGCGCCAGCACCCCTAGCGGAGATTACAATGAGCAGTTCTTC

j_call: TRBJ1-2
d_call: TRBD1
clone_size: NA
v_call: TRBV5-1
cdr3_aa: CASSGGQGNDPAEGYTF
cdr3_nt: TGCGCCAGCAGCGGGGGACAGGGTAATGACCCGGCTGAGGGCTACACCTTC

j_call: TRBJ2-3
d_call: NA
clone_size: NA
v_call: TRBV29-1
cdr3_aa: CSVGGAYRTDTQYF
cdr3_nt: TGCAGCGTTGGGGGCGCTTACCGCACAGATACGCAGTATTTT

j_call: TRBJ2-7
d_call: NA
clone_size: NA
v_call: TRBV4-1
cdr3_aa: CASSRTDRSYEQYF
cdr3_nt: TGCGCCAGCAGCCGGACAGATCGTTCCTACGAGCAGTACTTC

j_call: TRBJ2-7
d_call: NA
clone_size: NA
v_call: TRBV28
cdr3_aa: CASSAGTIYEQYF
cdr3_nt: TGTGCCAGCAGTGCCGGGACAATCTACGAGCAGTACTTC

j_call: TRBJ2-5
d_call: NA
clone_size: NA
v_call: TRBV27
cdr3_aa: CASSLSWTQTQYF
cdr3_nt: TGTGCCAGCAGTTTATCGTGGACTCAGACCCAGTACTTC

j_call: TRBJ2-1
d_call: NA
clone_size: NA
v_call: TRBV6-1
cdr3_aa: CASSETRGYNEQFF
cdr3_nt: TGTGCCAGCAGTGAAACCAGGGGCTACAATGAGCAGTTCTTC

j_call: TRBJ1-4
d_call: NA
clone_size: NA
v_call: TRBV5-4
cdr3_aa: CASNPQGSEKLFF
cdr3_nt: TGTGCCAGCAACCCACAGGGTAGTGAAAAACTGTTTTTT

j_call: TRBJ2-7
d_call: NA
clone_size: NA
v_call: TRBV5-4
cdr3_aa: CASSLDSRSSYEQYF
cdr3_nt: TGTGCCAGCAGCTTGGACAGCAGGTCATCCTACGAGCAGTACTTC

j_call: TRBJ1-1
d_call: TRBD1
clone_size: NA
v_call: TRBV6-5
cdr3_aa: CASSAPTGDAFF
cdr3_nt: TGTGCCAGCAGTGCCCCGACAGGGGATGCTTTCTTT

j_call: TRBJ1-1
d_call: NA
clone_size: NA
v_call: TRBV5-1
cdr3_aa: CASSFLAEGMNTEAFF
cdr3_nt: TGCGCCAGCAGCTTTTTGGCGGAGGGCATGAACACTGAAGCTTTCTTT

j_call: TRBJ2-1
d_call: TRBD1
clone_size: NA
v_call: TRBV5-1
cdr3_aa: CASSSRVTGGGNEQFF
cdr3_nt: TGCGCCAGCAGCTCCAGGGTGACAGGGGGGGGGAATGAGCAGTTCTTC

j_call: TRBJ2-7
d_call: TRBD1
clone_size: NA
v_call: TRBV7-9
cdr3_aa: CASSSTGTGSYEQYF
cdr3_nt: TGTGCCAGCAGCTCTACCGGGACAGGGTCGTACGAGCAGTACTTC

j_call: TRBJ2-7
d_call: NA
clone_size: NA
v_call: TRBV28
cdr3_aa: CASSTGLRAHHYEQYF
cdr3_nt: TGTGCCAGCAGTACCGGACTACGTGCCCACCATTACGAGCAGTACTTC

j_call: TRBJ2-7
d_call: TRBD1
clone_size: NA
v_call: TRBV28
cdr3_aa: CASSLLYGTGTYEQYF
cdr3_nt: TGTGCCAGCAGTTTATTATACGGGACAGGGACCTACGAGCAGTACTTC

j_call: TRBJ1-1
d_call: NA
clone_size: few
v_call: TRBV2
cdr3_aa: CASSDGEDTEAFF
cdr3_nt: TGTGCCAGCAGTGACGGGGAGGACACTGAAGCTTTCTTT

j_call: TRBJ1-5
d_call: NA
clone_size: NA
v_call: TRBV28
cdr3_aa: CASSRADQPQHF
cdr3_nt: TGTGCCAGCAGCAGGGCCGATCAGCCCCAGCATTTT

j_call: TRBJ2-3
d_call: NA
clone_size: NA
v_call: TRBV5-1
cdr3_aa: CASSLGTDLGVTQYF
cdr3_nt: TGCGCCAGCAGCTTGGGGACTGACCTTGGGGTAACGCAGTATTTT

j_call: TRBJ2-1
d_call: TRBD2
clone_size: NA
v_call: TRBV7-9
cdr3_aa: CASSPRLGGRYNEQFF
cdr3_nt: TGTGCCAGCAGCCCTCGACTAGGCGGGAGATATAATGAGCAGTTCTTC

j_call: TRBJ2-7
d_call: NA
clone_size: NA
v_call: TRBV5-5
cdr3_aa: CASSLWEYGYEQYF
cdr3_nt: TGTGCCAGCAGCTTATGGGAGTACGGATACGAGCAGTACTTC

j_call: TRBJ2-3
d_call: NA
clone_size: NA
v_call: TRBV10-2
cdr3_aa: CASSESNSLATDTQYF
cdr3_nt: TGCGCCAGCAGTGAGAGCAACAGCCTTGCGACAGATACGCAGTATTTT

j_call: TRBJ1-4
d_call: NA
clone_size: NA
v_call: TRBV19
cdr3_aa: CASSMGQRNEKLFF
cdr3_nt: TGTGCCAGTAGTATGGGTCAGCGTAATGAAAAACTGTTTTTT

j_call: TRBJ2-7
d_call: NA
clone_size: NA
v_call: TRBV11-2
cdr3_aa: CASSRVASSYEQYF
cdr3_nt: TGTGCCAGCAGCCGAGTAGCGAGCTCCTACGAGCAGTACTTC

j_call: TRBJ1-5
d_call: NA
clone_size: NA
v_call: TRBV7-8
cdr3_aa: CASSLGPEEPQHF
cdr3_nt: TGTGCCAGCAGCTTAGGCCCAGAAGAGCCCCAGCATTTT

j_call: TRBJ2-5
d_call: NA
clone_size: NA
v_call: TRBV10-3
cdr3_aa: CAISEYPPSVTEETQYF
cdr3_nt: TGTGCCATCAGTGAGTACCCGCCCAGTGTTACCGAAGAGACCCAGTACTTC

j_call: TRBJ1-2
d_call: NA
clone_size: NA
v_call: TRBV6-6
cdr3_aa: CATPGKNGYTF
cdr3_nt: TGTGCCACCCCAGGGAAGAATGGCTACACCTTC

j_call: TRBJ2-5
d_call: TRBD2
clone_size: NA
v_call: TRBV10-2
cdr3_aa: CASLAAQETQYF
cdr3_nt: TGCGCCAGCCTAGCGGCCCAAGAGACCCAGTACTTC